Shown below are 23 T cell receptor beta chains from a single sample sequenced in a study of shared clonotypes between healthy human individuals. Libraries were prepared by immunoSEQ multiplex PCR; TCRdb keeps only in-frame clonotypes and omits some of them. The table includes hundreds of thousands of clones, roughly 79% detected once. The sequenced material came from PBMCs. The receptors come from a woman in her 40s in good health. Some clones in this sample may be carry-over from other donors' samples.

The chain couples TRBV5-6 to TRBJ1-4; 10 bases align to TRBD1. Germline lookup yields CDR1 SGHDT and CDR2 YYEEEE. This CDR3 has 14 amino acids. V lost 4 bases, J lost 8 bases, and 5 bases stayed unmatched. In nucleotides, the CDR3 is TGTGCCAGCAGCCGGGGACAGGGGTTCGAAAAACTGTTTTTT. Translated, it gives CASSRGQGFEKLFF.

The chain combines TRBV4-3 with TRBJ2-5; either TRBD1 or TRBD2 may supply D (5 bases each). With 0 bases removed from V and 13 bases from J, the gap between germline ends came to 15 bases. The CDR3 sequence is 13 residues long. Germline CDR1 LGHNA, CDR2 YSLEER. The CDR3 is CASSQEMRDDLYF. CDR3 nucleotides: TGCGCCAGCAGCCAAGAAATGAGGGACGATCTGTACTTC.

This CDR3 reads CASSLVLASDTQYF. Written as DNA, the CDR3 is TGTGCCAGCAGCTTGGTACTAGCGTCAGATACGCAGTATTTT. The chain is built from TRBV5-8 and TRBJ2-3; the match to TRBD2 covers 7 bases. Trimming took 0 bases from V and 4 from J; bases not matched to a gene: 2. The CDR3 has 14 amino acids. Germline CDR1 reads SGHTS; CDR2 reads YDEGEE.

The V call is TRBV11-3, the J call TRBJ2-6; D unclear. The germline V gene has CDR1 SGHNT and CDR2 YENEEA. V was clipped by 4 bases and J by 0 bases, with 7 bases between them. This CDR3 spans 15 amino acids. The DNA for the CDR3 is TGTGCCAGCAGCTCTGATAGCTCTGGGGCCAACGTCCTGACTTTC. It specifies CASSSDSSGANVLTF.

The chain couples TRBV5-1 to TRBJ2-1; D is perhaps TRBD2 (6 bases). CDR3 size: 14 residues. The germline gives CDR1 SGHRS, CDR2 YFSETQ. The V and J ends lost 0 bases and 9 bases respectively, with 13 bases between them. CDR3 sequence (DNA): TGCGCCAGCAGCTTGGAGGTAGCGGAGTCTGAGCAGTTCTTC. Translation gives CASSLEVAESEQFF.

The rearrangement joins TRBV28 to TRBJ2-1, with TRBD2 matching 7 bases. Germline V gives CDR1 MDHEN, CDR2 SYDVKM. The V and J ends lost 3 bases and 5 bases, in that order; junction bases with no gene match: 7. There are 15 residues in the CDR3. The CDR3 protein is CASSFLASGHNEQFF. CDR3 sequence (DNA): TGTGCCAGCAGTTTTTTGGCTAGCGGACACAATGAGCAGTTCTTC.

This rearrangement joins TRBV30 to TRBJ2-3; the D gene is possibly TRBD1 (5 bases). Trimming removed 5 bases from V and 0 bases from J, with 12 bases in between. Germline-derived CDR1 and CDR2 are GTSNPN and SVGIG (reference sequence). This CDR3 is built from 14 residues. The DNA for the CDR3 is TGTGCCTGGGGGGCGTCAGTTAGCACAGATACGCAGTATTTT. It codes for CAWGASVSTDTQYF.

The V call is TRBV5-1, the J call TRBJ2-5; tentatively, D is TRBD2 (6 bases). This CDR3 spans 16 amino acids. V was trimmed by 6 bases and J by 7 bases, leaving 25 bases between them. In germline, CDR1 is SGHRS, CDR2 YFSETQ. The CDR3 protein is CASTPKPGLDWGTQYF. The CDR3 DNA is TGCGCCAGCACCCCTAAACCGGGACTCGACTGGGGGACCCAGTACTTC.

The J gene is TRBJ2-7, the V gene TRBV28; the D is unclear. The V and J ends lost 3 bases and 0 bases respectively, with 9 bases between them. Germline assignment: CDR1 MDHEN and CDR2 SYDVKM. The CDR3 totals 14 residues. This chain's CDR3 is CASSLPLSSYEQYF. In DNA form, the CDR3 reads TGTGCCAGCAGTTTGCCTTTAAGCTCCTACGAGCAGTACTTC.

Comment on this clone: Other nucleotide sequences from this sample produce the same CDR3. The chain carries TRBV10-3 and TRBJ1-4; D uncertain. The CDR3 is 13 amino acids. The germline V gene encodes CDR1 ENHRY and CDR2 SYGVKD. Trimming shortened V by 3 bases and J by 5 bases, and 7 bases separated the two germline ends. The CDR3, as DNA: TGTGCCATCAGTGAAGGGTTGAATGAAAAACTGTTTTTT. Its protein is CAISEGLNEKLFF.

The chain employs TRBV9 and TRBJ2-3, with 11 bases that match TRBD2. The CDR3 is made up of 20 amino acids. Germline V CDR1 and CDR2: SGDLS, YYNGEE. Trimming cost V 4 bases and J 4 bases; bases outside gene matches: 20. The CDR3, as DNA: TGTGCCAGCAGCCGCGGGAATAGCGGGAGGGGGCGGTTAGGGTCAGATACGCAGTATTTT. Protein: CASSRGNSGRGRLGSDTQYF.

This clone has a handful of counts. Other DNA sequences in this specimen translate into the identical CDR3. The rearrangement joins TRBV19 to TRBJ1-1, with D perhaps matching TRBD1 (6 bases). The CDR3 loop spans 15 amino acids. V shed 2 bases and J shed 1 base, with 11 bases lying between them. Germline V lookup: CDR1 LNHDA, CDR2 SQIVND (reference sequence). CDR3 nucleotides: TGTGCCAGTAGTATATCCCCGACAGGGAACACTGAAGCTTTCTTT. As protein: CASSISPTGNTEAFF. The full variable domain, its missing parts supplied by reference TRBV19 and TRBJ1-1, is DGGITQSPKYLFRKEGQNVTLSCEQNLNHDAMYWYRQDPGQGLRLIYYSQIVNDFQKGDIAEGYSVSREKKESFPLTVTSAQKNPTAFYLCASSISPTGNTEAFFGQGTRLTVV.

Concerning this clone itself: This likely reflects a read error, since a far larger clone is one base away. The chain couples TRBV6-4 to TRBJ2-1; 12 bases map to TRBD2. The length of the CDR3 is 15 residues. In germline, CDR1 is MRHNA, CDR2 SNTAGT. V lost 3 bases, J lost 6 bases, and 3 bases stayed unmatched. CDR3 DNA sequence: TGTGCCAGCAGTGAGGGACTAGCGGGTATCAATGAGCAGTTCTTC. Translated, it gives CASSEGLAGINEQFF.

J is TRBJ2-2 and V is TRBV6-1; D is ambiguous. CDR1 is MNHNS and CDR2 is SASEGT in the germline V gene. The CDR3 contains 13 residues. With 5 bases removed from V and 0 bases from J, the gap between germline ends came to 4 bases. CDR3 DNA sequence: TGTGCCAGCAGTCACGCGAACACCGGGGAGCTGTTTTTT. Translated, it gives CASSHANTGELFF.

This clone appeared once. V usage is TRBV7-6 and J usage is TRBJ2-5, with 15 nucleotides matching TRBD2. The junction had 5 bases not matched to a gene; V was cut back by 5 bases and J by 4 bases. This CDR3 is built from 16 residues. Germline V gene lookup returns CDR1 SGHVS and CDR2 FNYEAQ. For the CDR3, the DNA is TGTGCCAGCAGCGCCCCGGGACTAGCGGGAGGAGAGACCCAGTACTTC. This sequence encodes CASSAPGLAGGETQYF.

J is TRBJ2-3 and V is TRBV30, with TRBD2 matching over 9 bases. V lost 3 bases to trimming and J lost 4 bases; unmatched junction nucleotides: 8. This CDR3 has 15 amino acids. Germline lookup yields CDR1 GTSNPN and CDR2 SVGIG (reference sequence). CDR3 amino acids: CAWSYAGGPPDTQYF. CDR3 nucleotides: TGTGCCTGGAGCTATGCGGGAGGGCCGCCAGATACGCAGTATTTT.

The chain has TRBV18 and TRBJ1-4; the match to TRBD1 covers 9 bases. The CDR3 extends over 17 amino acids. Per germline, CDR1 KGHSH and CDR2 LQKENI. With 1 base clipped from V and 6 bases from J, the junction kept 9 bases outside the gene matches. The CDR3 region has the DNA TGTGCCAGCTCACCACGCCCACAGGGGGCAGATTATGAAAAACTGTTTTTT. This encodes CASSPRPQGADYEKLFF.

This chain links TRBV28 with TRBJ1-6; D unclear. Germline-derived CDR1 and CDR2 are MDHEN and SYDVKM. Trimming left V 2 bases short and J 11 bases short, with 7 bases between. The CDR3 is made up of 12 amino acids. The CDR3 DNA reads as TGTGCCAGCAGTTTAAGGGTTGCACCCCTCCACTTT. Amino acid sequence: CASSLRVAPLHF.

The chain joins TRBV30 to TRBJ2-5; D unresolved. The germline V gene has CDR1 GTSNPN and CDR2 SVGIG (reference sequence). This CDR3 comprises 12 residues. V was pared by 5 bases and J by 4 bases, with 11 bases between. CDR3 sequence reads: CAWFSPGETQYF. CDR3 coding DNA: TGTGCCTGGTTCTCACCTGGAGAGACCCAGTACTTC.

The chain couples TRBV30 to TRBJ2-7; D is undetermined. V was shortened by 1 base and J by 6 bases, with 13 bases between the two germline ends. Germline lookup yields CDR1 GTSNPN and CDR2 SVGIG (reference sequence). The CDR3 runs to 13 residues. Here the CDR3 reads CAWSGVVPLEQYF. The CDR3 DNA reads TGTGCCTGGAGTGGAGTAGTTCCACTCGAGCAGTACTTC.

CDR3 in amino acids: CASPARMGTAPWNTEAFF. CDR3 nucleotides: TGTGCCAGCCCCGCGAGGATGGGGACAGCCCCATGGAACACTGAAGCTTTCTTT. The J gene is TRBJ1-1, the V gene TRBV28; 7 bases match TRBD1. Germline CDR1 and CDR2: MDHEN and SYDVKM. The CDR3 extends over 18 amino acids. Germline trimming cut 8 bases from V and 1 base from J; bases unmatched to any gene: 19.

This clone turned up a few times. The chain recombines TRBV11-2 with TRBJ1-1; D ambiguous. V was clipped by 2 bases and J by 1 base, with 8 bases between them. The CDR3 runs to 14 residues. Germline V gene data show CDR1 as SGHAT and CDR2 as FQNNGV. CDR3 amino acids: CASSLFRTNTEAFF. In DNA, the CDR3 is TGTGCCAGCAGCTTATTTAGGACGAACACTGAAGCTTTCTTT.

The gene calls are TRBV6-4 and TRBJ2-1; 12 positions agree with TRBD2. CDR1 is MRHNA and CDR2 is SNTAGT in the germline V gene. The CDR3 covers 14 residues. V gave up 6 bases and J gave up 8 bases; unmatched junction bases: 5. CDR3 in DNA: TGTGCCAGCAGCCTAGCGGGAGGGCCCCATGAGCAGTTCTTC. Residues: CASSLAGGPHEQFF.